This T cell receptor beta chain comes out of a study of CD8 T cells in Susac syndrome (dated by TCRdb to about 2019). Looking at the study overall: Of the Susac syndrome patients who were sequenced, eight were in clinical remission while about six had clinically active disease. At the time of blood withdrawal, Susac syndrome patients were either therapy-naive, taking corticosteroids (with some also receiving IVIg), or on IVIg alone. The study used repertoire sequencing to test whether antigen drove CD8+ T cell activation and differentiation in Susac syndrome. Study-level results and caveats: The number of individuals in the TCR sequencing and HLA analysis was acknowledged as relatively small. The CD4+ T cell repertoire of patients with Susac syndrome showed no detectable clonal expansion.

Notes on this clonotype: Its specific antigen is unknown. Base qualities were left out, and no much larger clone turns up one base away.

RNA was extracted with the RNeasy kit and about 0.45 to 1 ug was reverse transcribed using random hexamers. TCR beta CDR3 regions were amplified with the immunoSEQ multiplex PCR assay covering 54 Vbeta and 13 Jbeta segments. PCR amplification bias was corrected by using a synthetic template baseline for primer optimization and computational correction. On the study's bioinformatics: Reads were annotated to V, D and J genes according to IMGT and were analyzed with immunoSEQ Analyzer, with only productive sequences retained. Clonality was calculated as one minus the Shannon entropy normalized by log2 of the number of productive unique sequences. Public and private clones were assessed among the 100 most prevalent clones of each patient and control. Susac-specific clones were defined as absent from healthy and MS cohorts, over a thousand published viral clones and other ImmuneACCESS disease sequences. TCRdb trimmed public reads at Q25 via fastp, called clones via MiXCR and kept in-frame beta chains. Each record represents a unique CDR3 protein, reported with the most common genes and DNA among its rows. V and J calls and clone size were set by TCRdb, not the authors. The sample contains roughly 250,000 distinct CDR3 sequences, 90% to 96% of them found a single time. The ten largest clones add up to about 0.094% of the sample.

Between the V and J ends, shortened by 6 bases and 11 bases respectively, the junction contains 11 bases. From the germline V gene, CDR1 is MGHRA and CDR2 is YSYEKL. The CDR3 runs 11 amino acids, cysteine and phenylalanine included. Only CDR3 DNA is held: 33 bases, read in frame from base 1. Peripheral blood CD8+ and CD4+ T cells from healthy donors, Susac syndrome patients and multiple sclerosis patients were profiled by high-throughput TCR beta sequencing. Susac syndrome patients met recently defined diagnostic criteria for definite or probable disease. Bulk CD8+ and CD4+ T cells were purified by magnetic negative isolation, while CD8+ TEMRA cells were enriched using FACS. Blood was drawn into EDTA tubes, processed within 24 hours, and PBMCs were isolated by density gradient centrifugation. PBMCs destined for TCR sequencing were cryopreserved in liquid nitrogen and later thawed in a 37 °C water bath. Purity of sorted or isolated CD4+, CD8+ and CD8+ TEMRA cells was at least 90%.

The sequence derives from a human donor with Susac syndrome. The sequencing input was CD4+ T cells from PBMCs. The sequence joins TRBV4-1 to TRBJ2-1; the D segment might be TRBD1 or TRBD2, since each matches 5 bases. The CDR3 loop reads CASSRGRQQFF. The DNA is TGCGCCAGCAGTCGGGGACGGCAGCAGTTCTTC.